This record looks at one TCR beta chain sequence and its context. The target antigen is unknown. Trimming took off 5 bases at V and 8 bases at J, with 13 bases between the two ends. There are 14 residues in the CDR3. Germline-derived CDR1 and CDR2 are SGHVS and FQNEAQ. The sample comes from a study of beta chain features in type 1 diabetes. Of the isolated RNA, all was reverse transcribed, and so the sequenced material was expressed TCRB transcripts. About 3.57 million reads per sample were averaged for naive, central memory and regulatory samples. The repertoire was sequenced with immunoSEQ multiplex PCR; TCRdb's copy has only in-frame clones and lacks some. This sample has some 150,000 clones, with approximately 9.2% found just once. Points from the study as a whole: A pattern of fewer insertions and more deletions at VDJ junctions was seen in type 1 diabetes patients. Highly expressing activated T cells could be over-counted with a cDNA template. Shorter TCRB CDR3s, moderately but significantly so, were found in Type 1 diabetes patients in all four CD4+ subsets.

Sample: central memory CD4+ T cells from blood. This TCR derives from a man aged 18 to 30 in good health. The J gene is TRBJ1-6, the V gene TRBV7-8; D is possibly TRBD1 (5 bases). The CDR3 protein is CASSPRGDDSPLHF. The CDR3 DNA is TGTGCCAGCAGCCCCCGCGGGGACGATTCACCCCTCCACTTT.